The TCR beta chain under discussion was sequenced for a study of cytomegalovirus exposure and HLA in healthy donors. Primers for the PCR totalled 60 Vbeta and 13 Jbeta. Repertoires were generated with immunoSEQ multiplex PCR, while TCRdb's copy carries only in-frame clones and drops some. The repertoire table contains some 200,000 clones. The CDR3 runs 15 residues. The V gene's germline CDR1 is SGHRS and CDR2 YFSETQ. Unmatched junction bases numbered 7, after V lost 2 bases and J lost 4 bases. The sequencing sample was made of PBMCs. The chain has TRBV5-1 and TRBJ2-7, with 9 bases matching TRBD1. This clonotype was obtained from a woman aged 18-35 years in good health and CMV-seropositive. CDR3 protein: CASSFTGQGRYEQYF. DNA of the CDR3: TGCGCCAGCAGCTTCACGGGACAGGGAAGATACGAGCAGTACTTC. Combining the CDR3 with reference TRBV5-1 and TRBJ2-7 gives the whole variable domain KAGVTQTPRYLIKTRGQQVTLSCSPISGHRSVSWYQQTPGQGLQFLFEYFSETQRNKGNFPGRFSGRQFSNSRSEMNVSTLELGDSALYLCASSFTGQGRYEQYFGPGTRLTVT.